The 30 T cell receptor beta chains reported below all come from one sample, sequenced in a study of Ad26.COV2.S vaccination and SARS-CoV-2 variants. The method was immunoSEQ multiplex PCR; TCRdb's version includes in-frame clones alone and lacks a portion of them. The sample lists 200,000 to 250,000 clones, approximately 90% occurring once. Treatment here: about 20 received Ad26.COV2.S at low or high dose, single or two shots; several received placebo; per-sample allocation not given. It was on day 63 after the first vaccine or placebo injection that samples were taken. Sequenced here: peripheral blood, sampled in a trial of Ad26.COV2.S vaccine versus placebo. All receptors derive from a person between 18 and 60 years old who received the Ad26.COV2.S COVID-19 vaccine or a placebo.

This chain uses TRBV29-1 with TRBJ1-1, with D unresolved. The CDR3 extends over 14 amino acids. Germline V lookup: CDR1 SQVTM, CDR2 ANQGSEA. The ends were cut back, 4 bases at V and 3 bases at J, with 15 bases in the middle. DNA for the CDR3: TGCAGCGTTGCTCGCCGGTTAGAGGACACTGAAGCTTTCTTT. The encoded protein is CSVARRLEDTEAFF.

The V call is TRBV19, the J call TRBJ2-5, with TRBD2 identical over 8 bases. The ends lost 5 bases at V and 5 bases at J; junction bases unmatched: 7. CDR3 size: 14 residues. The germline V gene encodes CDR1 LNHDA and CDR2 SQIVND (reference sequence). CDR3 amino acids: CASSSGTRTETQYF. The CDR3 coding sequence is TGTGCCAGTAGTTCCGGGACTAGGACGGAGACCCAGTACTTC.

The chain has TRBV30 and TRBJ2-5, with 10 nucleotides matching TRBD2. The CDR3 has 16 amino acids. CDR1 GTSNPN and CDR2 SVGIG come from the germline V gene (reference sequence). V lost 1 base, J lost 5 bases, and 10 bases stayed unmatched. The CDR3, as DNA: TGTGCCTGGAGTGAAGCGGGAGGGCCGGGGAGGGAGACCCAGTACTTC. Its translation is CAWSEAGGPGRETQYF.

The rearrangement joins TRBV11-2 to TRBJ2-1; 13 bases map to TRBD2. V lost 4 bases and J lost 4; bases outside the gene matches: 4. This CDR3 comprises 16 residues. CDR1 and CDR2 (germline): SGHAT, FQNNGV. This CDR3 is CASSSQGLAGYNEQFF. Here the CDR3 DNA reads TGTGCCAGCAGCTCTCAGGGACTAGCGGGATACAATGAGCAGTTCTTC.

This sequence joins TRBV10-3 and TRBJ1-4; no definite D call. The CDR3 has 15 amino acids. V was trimmed by 4 bases and J by 8 bases, leaving 17 bases between them. Germline V gene data show CDR1 as ENHRY and CDR2 as SYGVKD. CDR3 DNA sequence: TGTGCCATCAGTGCCGGCAGCCAGAACGTGGAAAAACTGTTTTTT. This sequence encodes CAISAGSQNVEKLFF.

This clone was recorded only once. The rearrangement links TRBV3-1 (or the pseudogene TRBV3-2) to TRBJ2-3; unclear D gene. CDR3 size: 13 residues. CDR1 LGHDT and CDR2 YNNKEL come from the germline V gene (reference sequence). V lost 1 base and J 2 bases, leaving 4 bases between the germline ends. The CDR3 reads CASSQVLTDTQYF. DNA for the CDR3: TGTGCCAGCAGCCAAGTCCTCACAGATACGCAGTATTTT.

The chain combines TRBV9 with TRBJ2-5; 7 bases are a match to TRBD2. This CDR3 region has 17 residues. The junction had 10 bases not matched to a gene; V was cut back by 0 bases and J by 2 bases. Germline V gives CDR1 SGDLS, CDR2 YYNGEE. CDR3 in amino acids: CASSVAELGGVQETQYF. CDR3 sequence (DNA): TGTGCCAGCAGCGTAGCTGAGTTGGGAGGGGTTCAAGAGACCCAGTACTTC.

This sequence joins TRBV18 and TRBJ1-5; 9 bases align to TRBD1. Germline V gives CDR1 KGHSH, CDR2 LQKENI. The V segment lost 5 bases and the J segment 3 bases; nucleotides outside the gene matches: 8. CDR3 length equals 16 residues. CDR3 region: CASSAGTGINNQPQHF. DNA of the CDR3: TGTGCCAGCTCAGCCGGGACAGGGATTAACAATCAGCCCCAGCATTTT.

The chain recombines TRBV6-6 with TRBJ1-2; TRBD1 is a possible D gene (6 bases). The CDR3 is made up of 12 amino acids. The germline V gene has CDR1 MNHNY and CDR2 SVGAGI (reference sequence). The ends were cut back, 8 bases at V and 4 bases at J, with 11 bases in the middle. DNA for the CDR3: TGTGCCAGCCAGGACAGTCCCTATGGCTACACCTTC. Translated: CASQDSPYGYTF.

V and J are TRBV5-1 and TRBJ2-1; TRBD1 matches at 8 bases. CDR3 length equals 15 residues. Germline lookup yields CDR1 SGHRS and CDR2 YFSETQ. Germline trimming cut 3 bases from V and 9 bases from J; bases unmatched to any gene: 11. The CDR3 coding sequence is TGCGCCAGCAGCTGGGGAACAGGGGGTTCAGGTGAGCAGTTCTTC. Encoded protein: CASSWGTGGSGEQFF.

This clone appeared once. This chain links TRBV28 with TRBJ2-2; TRBD1 aligns across 7 bases. The CDR3 spans 13 residues. CDR1 is MDHEN, CDR2 SYDVKM, per germline. With V trimmed by 5 bases and J by 9 bases, 6 bases remained unmatched. CDR3 protein: CASSPTGDRELFF. CDR3 DNA: TGTGCCAGCAGTCCTACAGGGGACAGGGAGCTGTTTTTT.

The chain uses TRBV12-3 or TRBV12-4 and TRBJ2-1; TRBD1 matches at 7 bases. CDR3 length equals 12 residues. The ends lost 9 bases at V and 7 bases at J; junction bases unmatched: 6. Here the CDR3 DNA reads TGTGCCAGTGTACACAGGGGAAATGAGCAGTTCTTC. Amino acid sequence: CASVHRGNEQFF.

The rearrangement links TRBV9 to TRBJ2-2; D unclear. The CDR3 covers 16 residues. Germline loops: CDR1 SGDLS, CDR2 YYNGEE. Deletions cut 0 bases from V and 2 bases from J, with 11 bases between. For the CDR3, the DNA is TGTGCCAGCAGCGTAGCGGCAGCTATTAACACCGGGGAGCTGTTTTTT. Encoded protein: CASSVAAAINTGELFF. Variable domain in full (rest from reference TRBV9 and TRBJ2-2): DSGVTQTPKHLITATGQRVTLRCSPRSGDLSVYWYQQSLDQGLQFLIQYYNGEERAKGNILERFSAQQFPDLHSELNLSSLELGDSALYFCASSVAAAINTGELFFGEGSRLTVL.

This clone occurred once. The genes are TRBV2 and TRBJ2-5, with D possibly TRBD1 on 5 matching bases. CDR1 is SNHLY, CDR2 FYNNEI, per germline. CDR3 length: 14 amino acids. V was cut by 7 bases and J by 2 bases, with 14 bases left in between. The CDR3 region has the DNA TGTGCCAGCAACCAAGACAGTTTACAAGAGACCCAGTACTTC. This codes for CASNQDSLQETQYF.

This chain connects TRBV6-4 to TRBJ2-2; TRBD1 might be the D (7 bases). Germline lookup yields CDR1 MRHNA and CDR2 SNTAGT. This CDR3 spans 14 amino acids. V was clipped by 3 bases and J by 7 bases, with 12 bases between them. CDR3: CASSEAGGHGELFF. The CDR3 coding sequence is TGTGCCAGCAGTGAAGCAGGGGGGCACGGGGAGCTGTTTTTT.

The rearrangement joins TRBV10-3 to TRBJ2-7, with D tentatively TRBD2 (6 bases). This CDR3 is 15 amino acids long. Germline V lookup: CDR1 ENHRY, CDR2 SYGVKD. V was pared by 2 bases and J by 5 bases, with 16 bases between. CDR3 loop: CAISEREQTRNEQYF. CDR3 DNA: TGTGCCATCAGTGAGAGAGAGCAGACTAGGAACGAGCAGTACTTC.

The V and J genes are TRBV30 and TRBJ2-7; D is undetermined. With 0 bases removed from V and 6 bases from J, the gap between germline ends came to 9 bases. The CDR3 sequence is 12 residues long. CDR1 is GTSNPN, CDR2 SVGIG, per germline (reference sequence). The DNA of the CDR3 is TGTGCCTGGAGTGTAGGGTGGCGCGAGCAGTACTTC. Its translation: CAWSVGWREQYF.

V and J are TRBV10-1 and TRBJ2-7; 7 nucleotides line up with TRBD2. V lost 2 bases and J lost 0; bases outside the gene matches: 4. The CDR3 is 15 amino acids. Germline V gives CDR1 WNHNN, CDR2 SYGVQD (reference sequence). CDR3 bases: TGCGCCAGCAGTGAGCAAGCGGGGAGCTCCTACGAGCAGTACTTC. Amino acid sequence: CASSEQAGSSYEQYF.

J is TRBJ1-1 and V is TRBV9; D uncertain. Looked up from germline, CDR1 is SGDLS and CDR2 is YYNGEE. This CDR3 region has 19 residues. V was clipped by 0 bases and J by 1 base, with 22 bases between them. The CDR3 is CASSVAILGQRAGNTEAFF. In DNA, the CDR3 is TGTGCCAGCAGCGTAGCTATACTGGGCCAGCGGGCAGGGAACACTGAAGCTTTCTTT.

The V and J genes are TRBV19 and TRBJ2-7; 8 bases map to TRBD2. Germline trimming cut 5 bases from V and 1 base from J; bases unmatched to any gene: 4. Looked up from germline, CDR1 is LNHDA and CDR2 is SQIVND (reference sequence). The CDR3 is made up of 14 amino acids. CDR3 sequence: CASSFSGESYEQYF. In DNA form, the CDR3 reads TGTGCCAGTAGTTTTAGCGGGGAGTCCTACGAGCAGTACTTC.

This chain uses TRBV13 with TRBJ2-1; TRBD1 is a possible D gene (6 bases). V was shortened by 4 bases and J by 5 bases, with 15 bases between the two germline ends. This CDR3 has 15 residues. Germline lookup yields CDR1 PRHDT and CDR2 FYEKMQ (reference sequence). The CDR3 nucleotides are TGTGCCAGCAGCTGGGAACAGGGACGGGACAATGAGCAGTTCTTC. Protein sequence: CASSWEQGRDNEQFF.

The V gene is TRBV27, the J gene TRBJ2-2; 8 bases fit TRBD1. V was pared by 6 bases and J by 1 base, with 13 bases of the junction left unmatched. The germline V gene has CDR1 MNHEY and CDR2 SMNVEV (reference sequence). The CDR3 covers 18 residues. CDR3 protein: CASSRLGQATMNTGELFF. In DNA form, the CDR3 reads TGTGCCAGCAGCCGTTTGGGACAGGCCACAATGAACACCGGGGAGCTGTTTTTT.

The chain combines TRBV11-2 with TRBJ2-1; weak D call: TRBD2 (5 bases). Germline lookup yields CDR1 SGHAT and CDR2 FQNNGV. This CDR3 is built from 16 residues. V lost 5 bases and J lost 3, with 17 bases in between. CDR3 sequence reads: CASSQDGGSFYNEQFF. The CDR3 region has the DNA TGTGCCAGCAGCCAAGACGGCGGGTCTTTCTACAATGAGCAGTTCTTC.

This clone was detected once. The genes are TRBV11-2 and TRBJ2-7; possibly TRBD2 for D (6 bases). The CDR3 length is 16 residues. Trimming shortened V by 5 bases and J by 2 bases, and 19 bases separated the two germline ends. Germline CDR1 is SGHAT and CDR2 is FQNNGV. CDR3: CASSLSFGAGTYEQYF. As DNA, the CDR3 is TGTGCCAGCAGCCTAAGCTTCGGGGCGGGAACCTACGAGCAGTACTTC.

The chain has TRBV4-2 and TRBJ2-2, with 14 bases matching TRBD2. The length of the CDR3 is 21 residues. Germline values: CDR1 LGHNA, CDR2 YNFKEQ. V lost 4 bases, J lost 2 bases, and 15 bases stayed unmatched. The CDR3 spells CASSLGPGLAGALVNTGELFF. The DNA for the CDR3 is TGTGCCAGCAGCCTCGGTCCGGGACTAGCGGGAGCGCTCGTTAACACCGGGGAGCTGTTTTTT.

The chain combines TRBV24-1 with TRBJ2-5, with D possibly called TRBD1 or TRBD2 (5 bases each). Trimming took off 4 bases at V and 5 bases at J, with 16 bases between the two ends. CDR3 length equals 15 residues. CDR1 is KGHDR and CDR2 is SFDVKD in the germline V gene. In nucleotides, the CDR3 is TGTGCCACCAGTGAGGGGGACGGCCGGCGGGAGACCCAGTACTTC. Residues: CATSEGDGRRETQYF.

This chain uses TRBV5-1 with TRBJ2-7; 11 nucleotides agree with TRBD1. CDR1 and CDR2 from the germline V gene are SGHRS and YFSETQ. The CDR3 is 15 residues long. With 4 bases clipped from V and 4 bases from J, the junction kept 7 bases outside the gene matches. As DNA, the CDR3 is TGCGCCAGCAGCCCCGCGGGACAGGGGGTTTACGAGCAGTACTTC. Translation gives CASSPAGQGVYEQYF.

This chain joins TRBV7-2 and TRBJ2-2; a weak D match, TRBD2 (6 bases). The V end lost 5 bases, the J end lost 3 bases, and 16 bases lay between the germline ends. The V gene's germline CDR1 is SGHTA and CDR2 FQGNSA. The CDR3 contains 16 residues. CDR3: CASSPRGSGYTGELFF. CDR3 DNA: TGTGCCAGCAGCCCCCGGGGTAGCGGCTACACCGGGGAGCTGTTTTTT.

V is TRBV10-3 and J is TRBJ2-5; 7 nucleotides agree with TRBD2. The CDR3 sequence is 13 residues long. From germline, CDR1 is ENHRY and CDR2 SYGVKD. V shed 8 bases, J shed 5 bases, and the junction held 8 bases outside the gene matches. CDR3 residues: CAIAGGIGETQYF. CDR3 DNA sequence: TGTGCCATCGCCGGGGGGATAGGGGAGACCCAGTACTTC.

V and J are TRBV10-3 and TRBJ2-7, with a tentative D call TRBD2 (6 bases). The ends were cut back, 0 bases at V and 6 bases at J, with 15 bases in the middle. Germline assignment: CDR1 ENHRY and CDR2 SYGVKD. The CDR3 length is 15 residues. CDR3 DNA sequence: TGTGCCATCAGTGAGTCGACTCTTGGCGGGACCGAGCAGTACTTC. As protein: CAISESTLGGTEQYF.